This T cell receptor beta chain was profiled in a study of cytomegalovirus exposure and HLA in healthy donors. Study overall: Findings of an earlier analysis included 117 million unique TCR beta sequences from roughly 180 million T cells.

Comment on this clone: Antigen specificity is unknown.

Germline V gene lookup returns CDR1 LGHNA and CDR2 YSLEER. V shed 0 bases and J shed 5 bases, with 13 bases lying between them. The CDR3 sequence is 15 residues long. Primers included in the PCR were 60 Vbeta and 13 Jbeta primers. The repertoire was sequenced with immunoSEQ multiplex PCR; TCRdb's copy has only in-frame clones and lacks some. The repertoire holds 200,000 or so clones, with roughly 68% as singletons. Overall study results and limits: Many donors shared some public TCRs, even though most TCR sequences were rare. Equally common other TCR beta chains were less clonally expanded than HLA-associated ones, a later analysis found.

Input material: PBMCs. V and J are TRBV4-3 and TRBJ2-5; maybe TRBD2 (5 bases). The origin of this receptor is a man between 35 and 55 years old in good health and CMV-seropositive. The CDR3: CASSQDFLAKETQYF. The DNA for the CDR3 is TGCGCCAGCAGCCAAGACTTCCTAGCTAAGGAGACCCAGTACTTC.